Listed here is a single TCR beta chain. The data were taken from a study of blood T cell repertoires in COVID-19. This CDR3 contains 14 residues. The ends were cut back, 4 bases at V and 3 bases at J, with 12 bases in the middle. Per germline, CDR1 SQVTM and CDR2 ANQGSEA. The method was immunoSEQ multiplex PCR; TCRdb's version includes in-frame clones alone and lacks a portion of them. The table shows approximately 260,000 clones, with 75% to 90% occurring only once. This receptor was taken from a woman aged 40 to 49 with acute or convalescent COVID-19. This sequence joins TRBV29-1 and TRBJ2-2; TRBD2 might be the D (5 bases). Sequenced: peripheral blood. CDR3 residues: CSVGFLGDTGELFF. CDR3 coding DNA: TGCAGCGTTGGGTTTCTCGGGGACACCGGGGAGCTGTTTTTT.